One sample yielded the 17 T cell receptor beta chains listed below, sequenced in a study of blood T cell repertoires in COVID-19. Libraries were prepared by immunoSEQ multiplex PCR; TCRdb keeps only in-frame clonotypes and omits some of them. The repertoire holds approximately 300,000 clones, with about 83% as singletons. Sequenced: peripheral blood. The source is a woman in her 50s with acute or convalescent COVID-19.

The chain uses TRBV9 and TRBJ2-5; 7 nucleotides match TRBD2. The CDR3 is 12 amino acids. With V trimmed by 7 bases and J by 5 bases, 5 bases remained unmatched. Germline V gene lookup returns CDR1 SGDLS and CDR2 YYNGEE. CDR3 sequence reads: CASSRGGETQYF. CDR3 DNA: TGTGCCAGCTCTCGGGGAGGGGAGACCCAGTACTTC.

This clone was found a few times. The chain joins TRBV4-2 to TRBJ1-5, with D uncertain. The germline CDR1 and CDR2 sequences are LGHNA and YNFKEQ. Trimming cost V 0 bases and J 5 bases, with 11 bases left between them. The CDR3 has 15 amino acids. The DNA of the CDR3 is TGTGCCAGCAGCCAAGATGTGCGGGGTGATCAGCCCCAGCATTTT. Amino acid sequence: CASSQDVRGDQPQHF.

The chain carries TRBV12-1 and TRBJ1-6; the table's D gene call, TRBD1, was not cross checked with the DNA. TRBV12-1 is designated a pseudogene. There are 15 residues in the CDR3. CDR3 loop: CASRTGSRDNSPLHF. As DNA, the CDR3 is TGTGCCAGCAGAACAGGGAGCAGGGACAATTCACCCCTCCACTTT.

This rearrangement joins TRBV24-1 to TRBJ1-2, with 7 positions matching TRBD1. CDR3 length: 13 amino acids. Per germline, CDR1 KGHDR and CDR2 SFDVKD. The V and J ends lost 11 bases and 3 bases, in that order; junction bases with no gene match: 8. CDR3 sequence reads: CAIAQGGDYGYTF. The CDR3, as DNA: TGTGCCATCGCACAAGGGGGCGACTATGGCTACACCTTC.

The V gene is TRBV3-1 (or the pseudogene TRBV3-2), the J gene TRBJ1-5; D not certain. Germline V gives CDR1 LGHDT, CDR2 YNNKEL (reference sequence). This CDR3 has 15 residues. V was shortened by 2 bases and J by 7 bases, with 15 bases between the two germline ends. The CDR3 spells CASSQRYTERQPQHF. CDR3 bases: TGTGCCAGCAGCCAAAGATACACGGAGCGCCAGCCCCAGCATTTT.

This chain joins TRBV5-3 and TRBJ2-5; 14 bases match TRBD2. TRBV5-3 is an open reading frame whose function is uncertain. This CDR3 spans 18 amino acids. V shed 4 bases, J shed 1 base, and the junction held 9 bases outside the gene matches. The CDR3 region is CARSPQGLAGDPQETQYF. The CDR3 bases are TGTGCCAGAAGCCCGCAGGGACTAGCGGGAGATCCCCAAGAGACCCAGTACTTC.

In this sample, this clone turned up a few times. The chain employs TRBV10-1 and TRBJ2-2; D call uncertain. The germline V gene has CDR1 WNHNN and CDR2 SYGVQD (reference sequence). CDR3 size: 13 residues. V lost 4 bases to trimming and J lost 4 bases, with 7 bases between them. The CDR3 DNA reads TGCGCCAGCAGTGGTTACAGCACCGGGGAGCTGTTTTTT. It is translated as CASSGYSTGELFF.

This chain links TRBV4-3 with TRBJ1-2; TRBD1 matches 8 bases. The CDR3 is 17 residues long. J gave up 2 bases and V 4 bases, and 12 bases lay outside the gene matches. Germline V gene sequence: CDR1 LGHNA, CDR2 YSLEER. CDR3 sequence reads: CASSPNGQGRWNYGYTF. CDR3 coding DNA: TGCGCCAGCAGCCCAAATGGACAGGGAAGATGGAACTATGGCTACACCTTC.

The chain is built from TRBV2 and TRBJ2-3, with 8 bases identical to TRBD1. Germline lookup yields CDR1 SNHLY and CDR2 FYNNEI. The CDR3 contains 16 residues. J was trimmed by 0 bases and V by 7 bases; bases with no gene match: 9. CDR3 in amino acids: CASIQERQGSTDTQYF. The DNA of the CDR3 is TGTGCCAGCATTCAAGAGAGACAGGGGAGCACAGATACGCAGTATTTT.

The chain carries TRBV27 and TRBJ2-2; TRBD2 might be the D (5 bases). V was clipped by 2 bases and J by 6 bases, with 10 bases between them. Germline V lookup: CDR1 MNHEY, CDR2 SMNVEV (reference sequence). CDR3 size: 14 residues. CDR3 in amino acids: CASSLSMRAGELFF. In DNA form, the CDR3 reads TGTGCCAGCAGTTTAAGCATGAGGGCCGGGGAGCTGTTTTTT.

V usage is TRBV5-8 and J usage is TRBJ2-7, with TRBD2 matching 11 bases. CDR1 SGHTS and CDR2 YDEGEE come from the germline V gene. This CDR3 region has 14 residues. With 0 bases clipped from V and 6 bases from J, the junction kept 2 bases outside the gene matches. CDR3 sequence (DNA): TGTGCCAGCAGCTTGGGACTAGCGGGACGCGAGCAGTACTTC. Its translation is CASSLGLAGREQYF.

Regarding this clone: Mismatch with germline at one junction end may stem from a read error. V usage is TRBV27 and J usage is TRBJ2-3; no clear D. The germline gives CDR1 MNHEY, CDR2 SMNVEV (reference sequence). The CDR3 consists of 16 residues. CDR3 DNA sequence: TGTGCCAGCAGTATATCGGCACAGATGCGCACAGATACGCAGTATTTT. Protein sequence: CASSISAQMRTDTQYF.

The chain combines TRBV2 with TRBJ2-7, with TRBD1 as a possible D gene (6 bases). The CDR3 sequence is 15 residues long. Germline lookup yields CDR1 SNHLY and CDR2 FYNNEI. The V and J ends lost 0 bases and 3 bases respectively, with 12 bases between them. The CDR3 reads CASSEAQGGYYEQYV. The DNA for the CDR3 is TGTGCCAGCAGTGAAGCGCAAGGGGGTTACTACGAGCAGTACGTC.

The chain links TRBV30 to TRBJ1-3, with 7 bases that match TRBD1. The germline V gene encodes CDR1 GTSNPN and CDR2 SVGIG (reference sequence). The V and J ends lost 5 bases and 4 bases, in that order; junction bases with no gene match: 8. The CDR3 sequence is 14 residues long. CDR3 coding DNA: TGTGCCTGGTCTGAGGGGGCGCCCGGAAACACCATATATTTT. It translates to CAWSEGAPGNTIYF.

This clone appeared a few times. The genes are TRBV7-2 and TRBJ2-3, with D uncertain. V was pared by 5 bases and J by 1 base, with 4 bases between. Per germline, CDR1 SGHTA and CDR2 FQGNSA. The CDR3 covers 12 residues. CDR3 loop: CASSRGTDTQYF. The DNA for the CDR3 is TGTGCCAGCAGCCGGGGCACAGATACGCAGTATTTT.

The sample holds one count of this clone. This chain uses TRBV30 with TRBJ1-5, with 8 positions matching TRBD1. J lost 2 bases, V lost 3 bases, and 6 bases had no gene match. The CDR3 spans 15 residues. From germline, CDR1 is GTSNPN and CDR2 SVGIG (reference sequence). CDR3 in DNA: TGTGCCTGGAGCGGCGGGGGACAGGGCAATCAGCCCCAGCATTTT. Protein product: CAWSGGGQGNQPQHF.

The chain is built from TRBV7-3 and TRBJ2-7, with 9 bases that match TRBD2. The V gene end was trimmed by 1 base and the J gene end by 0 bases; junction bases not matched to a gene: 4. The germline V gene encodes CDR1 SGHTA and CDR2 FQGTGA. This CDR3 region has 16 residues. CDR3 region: CASSLRRGGSSYEQYF. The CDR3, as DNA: TGTGCCAGCAGCTTAAGGCGGGGGGGCAGCTCCTACGAGCAGTACTTC.